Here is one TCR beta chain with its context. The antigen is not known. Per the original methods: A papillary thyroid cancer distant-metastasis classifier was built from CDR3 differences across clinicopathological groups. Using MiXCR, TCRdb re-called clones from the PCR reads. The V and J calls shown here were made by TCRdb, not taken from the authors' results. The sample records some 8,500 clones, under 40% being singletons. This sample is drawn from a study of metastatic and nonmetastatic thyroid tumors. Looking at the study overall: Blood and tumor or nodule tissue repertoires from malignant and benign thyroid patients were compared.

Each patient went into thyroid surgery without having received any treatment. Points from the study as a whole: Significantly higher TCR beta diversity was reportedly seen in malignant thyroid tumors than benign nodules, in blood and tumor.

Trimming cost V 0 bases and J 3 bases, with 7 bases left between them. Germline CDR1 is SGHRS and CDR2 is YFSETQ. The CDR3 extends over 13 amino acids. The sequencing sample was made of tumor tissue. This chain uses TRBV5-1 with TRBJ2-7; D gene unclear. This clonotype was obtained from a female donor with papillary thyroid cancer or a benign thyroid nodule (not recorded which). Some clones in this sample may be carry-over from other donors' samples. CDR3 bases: TGCGCCAGCAGCTTGGCAGGAAACTACGAGCAGTACTTC. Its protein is CASSLAGNYEQYF.